This TCR beta chain was sequenced in a study of beta chain features in type 1 diabetes. Study findings and constraints: Among patients, naive, central memory and Treg TCRB repertoires appeared more similar than among healthy donors. Type 1 diabetes patients had TCRB CDR3s that were shorter (moderately but significantly so) in all four CD4+ subsets.

As regards this clone: Its target is not known.

Expressed TCRB transcripts were sequenced because the entire RNA isolate underwent reverse transcription. The average read count of naive, central memory and regulatory T cell samples was a few million. Clones were sequenced by immunoSEQ multiplex PCR, and TCRdb holds only the in-frame ones, with some missing. The sample gives around 140,000 clones, approximately 10% of which show up once; around 0.7% is in the top ten. CDR1 and CDR2 (germline): ENHRY, SYGVKD. This CDR3 comprises 15 residues. V was clipped by 6 bases and J by 5 bases; unmatched bases: 8. Every donor had blood drawn once into heparin, approximately 0.11 L on average.

The origin of this receptor is a man aged 25-45 years with type 1 diabetes. Sequencing was done on a sample of central memory CD4+ T cells from blood. The chain carries TRBV10-3 and TRBJ2-7, with 12 bases that match TRBD1. The CDR3 loop is CAISPGTGGFNEQYF. The DNA for the CDR3 is TGTGCCATCAGCCCCGGGACAGGGGGCTTCAACGAGCAGTACTTC.